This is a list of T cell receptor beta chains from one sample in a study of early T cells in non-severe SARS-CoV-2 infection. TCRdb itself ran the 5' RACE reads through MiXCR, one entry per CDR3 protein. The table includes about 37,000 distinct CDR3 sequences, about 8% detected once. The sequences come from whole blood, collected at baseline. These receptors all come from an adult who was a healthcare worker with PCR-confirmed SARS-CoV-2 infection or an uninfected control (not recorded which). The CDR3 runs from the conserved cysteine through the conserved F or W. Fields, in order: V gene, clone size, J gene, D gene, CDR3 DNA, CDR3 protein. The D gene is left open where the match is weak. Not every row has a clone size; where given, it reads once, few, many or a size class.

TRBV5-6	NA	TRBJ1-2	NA	TGTGCCAGCAGCTCCAGGGGTAGGGACTATGGCTACACCTTC	CASSSRGRDYGYTF
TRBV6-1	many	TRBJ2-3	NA	TGTGCCAGCAGTGAAAAAGGGGGGATGAGCACAGATACGCAGTATTTT	CASSEKGGMSTDTQYF
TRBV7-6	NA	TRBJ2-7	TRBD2	TGTGCCAGCAGCTTATTTGTTAGCGGGGGCTACGAGCAGTACTTC	CASSLFVSGGYEQYF
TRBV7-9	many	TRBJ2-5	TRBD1	TGTGCCAGCAGCTTAGCGCCGGGACAGCCGATCCGAGAGACCCAGTACTTC	CASSLAPGQPIRETQYF
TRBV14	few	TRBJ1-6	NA	TGTGCCAGCAGCCAAGAAACAGCCAATTCACCCCTCCACTTT	CASSQETANSPLHF
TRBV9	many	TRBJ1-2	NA	TGTGCCAGCAGCGCGGGGGACGGCCCTAACTATGGCTACACCTTC	CASSAGDGPNYGYTF
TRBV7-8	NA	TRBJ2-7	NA	TGTGCCAGCAGCAACGGCGACGAGCAGTACTTC	CASSNGDEQYF
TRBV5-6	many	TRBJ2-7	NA	TGTGCCAGCAGCTTGGGACATGCCGCAACCTACGAGCAGTACTTC	CASSLGHAATYEQYF
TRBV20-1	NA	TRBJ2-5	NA	TGCAGTGGTCGGAGAGAGACCCAGTACTTC	CSGRRETQYF
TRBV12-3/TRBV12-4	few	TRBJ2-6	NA	TGTGCCAGCAGCTATTCGACCCCACCTGGGGCCAACGTCCTGACTTTC	CASSYSTPPGANVLTF
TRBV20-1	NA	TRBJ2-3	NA	TGCAGTGCACCTACAGGGGACTCCACAGATACGCAGTATTTT	CSAPTGDSTDTQYF
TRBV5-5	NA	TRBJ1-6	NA	TGTGCCAGCAGCTTGCGGGCCCAACCCTCCTATAATTCACCCCTCCACTTT	CASSLRAQPSYNSPLHF
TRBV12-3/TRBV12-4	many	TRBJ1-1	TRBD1	TGTGCCAGCAGTTTTACCGGGACAGGGACTGAAGCTTTCTTT	CASSFTGTGTEAFF
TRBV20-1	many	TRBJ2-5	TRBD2	TGCAGTGCTAGAGGGGTTGCGGGGGGAGAGACCCAGTACTTC	CSARGVAGGETQYF
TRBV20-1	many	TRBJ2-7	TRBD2	TGCAGTGCTAGTGGGCTAGCGGGGGGGTACTCCGAGCAGTACTTC	CSASGLAGGYSEQYF
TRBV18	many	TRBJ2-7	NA	TGTGCCAGCTCACCACCCACCCAGACGTACGAGCAGTACTTC	CASSPPTQTYEQYF
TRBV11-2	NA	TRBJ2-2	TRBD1	TGTGCCAGCAGCTTCGGACAGGTGATGAACACCGGGGAGCTGTTTTTT	CASSFGQVMNTGELFF
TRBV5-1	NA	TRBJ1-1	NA	TGCGCCAGCAGCTTGGCCTCTGTGAACACTGAAGCTTTCTTT	CASSLASVNTEAFF
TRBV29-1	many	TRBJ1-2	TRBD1	TGCAGCGTCGGTACCGGGACAGGGAGTAGGTATGGCTACACCTTC	CSVGTGTGSRYGYTF
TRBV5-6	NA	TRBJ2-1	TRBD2	TGTGCCAGCAGCTTGGGATTGCTAGCGGGGGGAGAGGTCTACAATGAGCAGTTCTTC	CASSLGLLAGGEVYNEQFF
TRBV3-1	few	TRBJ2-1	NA	TGTGCCAGCAGCCAAAAGAATGAGCAGTTCTTC	CASSQKNEQFF
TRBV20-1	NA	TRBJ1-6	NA	TGCAGTGCCACCACGGGTGTTAATTCACCCCTCCACTTT	CSATTGVNSPLHF
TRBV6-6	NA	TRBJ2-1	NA	TGTGCCAGCAGTGGGAGGAGGAGCTCCTACAATGAGCAGTTCTTC	CASSGRRSSYNEQFF
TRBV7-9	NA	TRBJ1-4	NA	TGTGCCAGCAGCCGAAACGGGGAGGCTAATGAAAAACTGTTTTTT	CASSRNGEANEKLFF
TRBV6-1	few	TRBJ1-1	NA	TGTGCCAGCAGTGTAGAGGTCTCTGAAGCTTTCTTT	CASSVEVSEAFF
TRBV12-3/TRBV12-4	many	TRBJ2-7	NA	TGTGCCAGCAGTTTCCAGACCTACGAGCAGTACTTC	CASSFQTYEQYF
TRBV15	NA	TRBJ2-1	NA	TGTGCCACCAGCATCAGGGGAGGGGGATACAATGAGCAGTTCTTC	CATSIRGGGYNEQFF
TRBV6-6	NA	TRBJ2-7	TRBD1	TGTGCCAGCAGTAAGGGACAGGGAGTCCTGGAGCAGTACTTC	CASSKGQGVLEQYF
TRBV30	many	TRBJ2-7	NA	TGTGCCTGGAGCCGTTCCGTTGGGACACCCGCGGGCTACGAGCAGTACTTC	CAWSRSVGTPAGYEQYF
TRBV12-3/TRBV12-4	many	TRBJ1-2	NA	TGTGCCATCACCTCGGGACTCCGCCGAGGCTACACCTTC	CAITSGLRRGYTF
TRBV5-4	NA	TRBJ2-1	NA	TGTGCCAGCAGATCCTCCGCGGGGGCTGAGCAGTTCTTC	CASRSSAGAEQFF
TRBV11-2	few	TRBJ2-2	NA	TGTGCCAGCAGCTTAACGACAGTGACCGGGGAGCTGTTTTTT	CASSLTTVTGELFF
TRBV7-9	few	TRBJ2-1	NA	TGTGCCAGCGAAATCAACCTGGGACGTTACAATGAGCAGTTCTTC	CASEINLGRYNEQFF
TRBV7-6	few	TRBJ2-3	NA	TGTGCCAGCAGCTTAGCGCGGGCCGCAGATACGCAGTATTTT	CASSLARAADTQYF
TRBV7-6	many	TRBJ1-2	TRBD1	TGTGCCAGCAGCTCCCGACAGGGCATGCTCGATGGCTACACCTTC	CASSSRQGMLDGYTF
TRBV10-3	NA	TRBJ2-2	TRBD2	TGTGCCATCAGTGAGTCGAGCGGGGCGAACACCGGGGAGCTGTTTTTT	CAISESSGANTGELFF
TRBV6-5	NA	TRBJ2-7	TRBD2	TGTGCCAGCAGTTACTCTGCGGGGGGCGTCTACGAGCAGTACTTC	CASSYSAGGVYEQYF
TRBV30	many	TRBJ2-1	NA	TGTGCCTGGAGTGTACGGGATGAGCAGTTCTTC	CAWSVRDEQFF
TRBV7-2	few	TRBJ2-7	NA	TGTGCCAGCAGCTTAGGGGGGCTCTACGAGCAGTACTTC	CASSLGGLYEQYF